This record concerns one T cell receptor beta chain sequence. The antigen is undetermined. This CDR3 has 13 amino acids. CDR1 and CDR2 from the germline V gene are SGHTA and FQGNSA. V dropped 4 bases and J dropped 3 bases, with 9 bases sitting between them. At the Johns Hopkins FTIC core, DNA taken from cultured CD4+ T cells was sequenced by way of the Oncomine TCR Beta short-read assay. Investigators isolated genomic DNA from cultured CD4+ T cells. TCRdb re-derived calls from the PCR reads in MiXCR, one entry per CDR3 protein. The table lists around 19,000 distinct CDR3 sequences, about 40% of them singletons, with 2.5% to 3% in the top ten. The data are from a study of vaccination and CD4 T cells after COVID-19. Study-wide results and caveats: Looking at convalescent patients, 304 of their 307 vaccine-specific clones were spike mono-reactive. The authors studied relatively few convalescent patients and analyzed no early post-infection timepoints.

As to treatment: roughly 11-day PBMC culture with coronavirus spike peptide pools or control peptides (ViraFEST assay). This TCR came from a human donor who had recovered from COVID-19. This sequence joins TRBV7-2 and TRBJ2-5; a possible D gene is TRBD2 (5 bases). The starting material was CD4+ T cells from blood, cultured in vitro, obtained after SARS-CoV-2 vaccination. CDR3 loop: CASSSLGKETQYF. In DNA form, the CDR3 reads TGTGCCAGCAGCTCACTAGGCAAAGAGACCCAGTACTTC.